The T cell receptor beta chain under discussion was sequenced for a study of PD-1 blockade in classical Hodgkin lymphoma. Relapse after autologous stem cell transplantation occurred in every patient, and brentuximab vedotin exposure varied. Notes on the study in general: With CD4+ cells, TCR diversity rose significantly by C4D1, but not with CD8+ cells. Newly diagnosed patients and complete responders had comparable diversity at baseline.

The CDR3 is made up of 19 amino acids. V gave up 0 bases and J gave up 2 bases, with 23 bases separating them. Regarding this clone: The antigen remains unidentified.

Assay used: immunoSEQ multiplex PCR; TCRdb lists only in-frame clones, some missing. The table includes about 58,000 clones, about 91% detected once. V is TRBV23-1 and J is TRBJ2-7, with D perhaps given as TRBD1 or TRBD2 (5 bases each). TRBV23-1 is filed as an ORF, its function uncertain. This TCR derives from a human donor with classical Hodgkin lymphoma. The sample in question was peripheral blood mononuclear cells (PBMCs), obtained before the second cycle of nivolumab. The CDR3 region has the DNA TGCGCCAGCAGTCAATCGTTCCGTAAAGAGGGGAATCGGGCCTACGAGCAGTACTTC. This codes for CASSQSFRKEGNRAYEQYF.